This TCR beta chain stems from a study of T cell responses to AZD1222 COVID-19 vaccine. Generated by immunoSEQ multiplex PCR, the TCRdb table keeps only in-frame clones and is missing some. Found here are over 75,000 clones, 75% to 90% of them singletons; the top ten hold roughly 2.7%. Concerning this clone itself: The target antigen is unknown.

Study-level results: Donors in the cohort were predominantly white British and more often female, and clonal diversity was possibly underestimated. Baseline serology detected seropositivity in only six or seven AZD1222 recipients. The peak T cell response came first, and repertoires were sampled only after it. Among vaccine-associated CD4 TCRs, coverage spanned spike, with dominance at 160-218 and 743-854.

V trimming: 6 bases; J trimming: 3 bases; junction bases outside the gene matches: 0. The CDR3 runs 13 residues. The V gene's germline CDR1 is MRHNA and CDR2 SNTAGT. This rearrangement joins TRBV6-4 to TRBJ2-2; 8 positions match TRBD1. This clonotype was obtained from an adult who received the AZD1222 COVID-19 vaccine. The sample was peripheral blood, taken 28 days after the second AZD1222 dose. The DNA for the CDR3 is TGTGCCAGCAGGGACAGGGACACCGGGGAGCTGTTTTTT. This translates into CASRDRDTGELFF.